This entry lists 5 T cell receptor beta chains sequenced from one sample in a study of blood T cell repertoires in COVID-19. The table came from immunoSEQ multiplex PCR; TCRdb's copy has only in-frame clones and leaves some out. The table has about 120,000 clones, 87% seen once. Sequencing was performed on peripheral blood. The receptor source for this set is a woman between 65 and 79 years old with acute or convalescent COVID-19.

As DNA, the CDR3 is TGTGCCAGCTACCCCCAGGGGGCGCGCGGAACCCAGCATTTT. Translating it yields CASYPQGARGTQHF. The chain combines TRBV28 with TRBJ1-5, with TRBD1 matching 8 bases. The V gene end was trimmed by 8 bases and the J gene end by 11 bases; junction bases not matched to a gene: 14. This CDR3 comprises 14 residues. Germline CDR1 is MDHEN and CDR2 is SYDVKM. The full variable domain, completed using reference TRBV28 and TRBJ1-5, is DVKVTQSSRYLVKRTGEKVFLECVQDMDHENMFWYRQDPGLGLRLIYFSYDVKMKEKGDIPEGYSVSREKKERFSLILESASTNQTSMYLCASYPQGARGTQHFGDGTRLSIL.

V usage is TRBV9 and J usage is TRBJ2-7; D is undetermined. The germline V and J ends were trimmed by 1 base and 0 bases, with 8 bases remaining between them. The CDR3 runs to 14 residues. The germline V gene has CDR1 SGDLS and CDR2 YYNGEE. CDR3 region: CASSVTASSYEQYF. For the CDR3, the DNA is TGTGCCAGCAGCGTAACCGCTAGCTCCTACGAGCAGTACTTC.

The chain has TRBV3-1 (or the pseudogene TRBV3-2) and TRBJ1-1, with D unresolved. The CDR3 has 14 residues. V lost 4 bases to trimming and J lost 6 bases, with 15 bases between them. In germline, CDR1 is LGHDT, CDR2 YNNKEL (reference sequence). In DNA, the CDR3 is TGTGCCAGCAGCCGAGCTCTGGGTGCGGCTGAAGCTTTCTTT. Translating it yields CASSRALGAAEAFF.

Details on this clone: The germline gene is not matched at one end of the junction; a read error may be the cause. V gene TRBV7-2 combines with J gene TRBJ2-1; the match to TRBD2 covers 11 bases. CDR1 SGHTA and CDR2 FQGNSA come from the germline V gene. The CDR3 consists of 13 residues. The CDR3 here is CASSIAGGPGQFF. In nucleotides, the CDR3 is TGTGCCAGCAGCATAGCGGGGGGGCCCGGGCAGTTCTTC.

The table lists this clone with a few counts. The chain couples TRBV7-9 to TRBJ1-5; D ambiguous. The germline V and J ends were trimmed by 5 bases and 0 bases, with 8 bases remaining between them. The CDR3 contains 14 residues. Germline assignment: CDR1 SEHNR and CDR2 FQNEAQ (reference sequence). The CDR3 sequence is CASSPGNSNQPQHF. DNA of the CDR3: TGTGCCAGCAGCCCCGGGAATAGCAATCAGCCCCAGCATTTT. Using reference TRBV7-9 and TRBJ1-5 for the parts outside the CDR3, the full variable domain is DTGVSQNPRHKITKRGQNVTFRCDPISEHNRLYWYRQTLGQGPEFLTYFQNEAQLEKSRLLSDRFSAERPKGSFSTLEIQRTEQGDSAMYLCASSPGNSNQPQHFGDGTRLSIL.